This entry lists 9 T cell receptor beta chains sequenced from one sample in a study of cytomegalovirus exposure and HLA in healthy donors. 60 Vbeta and 13 Jbeta primers were used in PCR. This table comes from immunoSEQ multiplex PCR, and its TCRdb copy is limited to in-frame clones, with some not included. The sample yields about 120,000 clones, around 74% seen once. The sample comprised PBMCs. These receptors all stem from a man aged 55 to 69 in good health and CMV-seropositive.

The chain combines TRBV10-3 with TRBJ2-3, with D possibly TRBD1 on 5 matching bases. Between the trimmed V and J ends, which lost 4 bases and 1 base, there was a span of 9 bases. The germline V gene encodes CDR1 ENHRY and CDR2 SYGVKD. The CDR3 is 14 residues long. CDR3 DNA sequence: TGTGCCATCAGTGGTGGCAGGGGCACAGATACGCAGTATTTT. This translates into CAISGGRGTDTQYF.

This clone has a handful of counts. The chain has TRBV7-9 and TRBJ2-5; TRBD1 matches at 10 bases. Germline V gene data show CDR1 as SEHNR and CDR2 as FQNEAQ (reference sequence). There are 17 residues in the CDR3. Trimming removed 4 bases from V and 11 bases from J; junction bases left unmatched: 19. As DNA, the CDR3 is TGTGCCAGCAGCTCCGGGACAGGGGCCGACTTTCTCCTAGAGCAGTACTTC. Translating gives CASSSGTGADFLLEQYF.

The chain couples TRBV29-1 to TRBJ1-2, with D possibly TRBD1 on 6 matching bases. V lost 3 bases, J lost 0 bases, and 8 bases lay in between. Germline V gene lookup returns CDR1 SQVTM and CDR2 ANQGSEA. The CDR3 loop spans 13 amino acids. The CDR3 loop is CSVDQGPNYGYTF. CDR3 DNA sequence: TGCAGCGTTGATCAGGGGCCTAACTATGGCTACACCTTC.

This clone was seen only a few times. This sequence joins TRBV9 and TRBJ1-2, with D uncertain. The CDR3 contains 15 residues. The germline CDR1 and CDR2 sequences are SGDLS and YYNGEE. V lost 0 bases to trimming and J lost 0 bases, with 9 bases between them. The CDR3 here is CASSVAGRTNYGYTF. CDR3 DNA sequence: TGTGCCAGCAGCGTAGCAGGTCGGACTAACTATGGCTACACCTTC.

The chain couples TRBV5-1 to TRBJ2-3, with D tentatively TRBD2 (5 bases). V lost 3 bases, J lost 9 bases, and 11 bases lay in between. This CDR3 contains 12 residues. Germline lookup yields CDR1 SGHRS and CDR2 YFSETQ. In DNA form, the CDR3 reads TGCGCCAGCAGCTCCGGGATCCCCACGCAGTATTTT. This translates into CASSSGIPTQYF.

The CDR3 spells CASSERWGEVAFF. The CDR3 bases are TGTGCCAGCAGTGAACGATGGGGGGAAGTAGCTTTCTTT. V usage is TRBV2 and J usage is TRBJ1-1; possible D gene TRBD1, 5 bases. The CDR3 is 13 amino acids. Germline CDR1 reads SNHLY; CDR2 reads FYNNEI. V lost 2 bases and J 10 bases, leaving 14 bases between the germline ends.

This clone came up once. V is TRBV6-6 and J is TRBJ2-7, with D maybe TRBD1 (6 bases). Deletions cut 2 bases from V and 2 bases from J, with 10 bases between. The CDR3 length is 14 residues. Germline CDR1 is MNHNY and CDR2 is SVGAGI (reference sequence). Here the CDR3 DNA reads TGTGCCAGCAGTTACGAAACAGGGACCTACGAGCAGTACTTC. Its protein is CASSYETGTYEQYF.

The sample holds one count of this clone. The chain carries TRBV12-5 and TRBJ1-6; 10 positions match TRBD1. Germline assignment: CDR1 LGHNT and CDR2 FRNRAP. The V segment lost 0 bases and the J segment 7 bases; nucleotides outside the gene matches: 9. This CDR3 spans 18 amino acids. The CDR3 is CASGLVPARDRGNSPLHF. As DNA, the CDR3 is TGTGCTAGTGGTTTGGTCCCGGCGCGGGACAGGGGAAATTCACCCCTCCACTTT.

This chain links TRBV10-2 with TRBJ2-7; the match to TRBD2 covers 10 bases. CDR1 and CDR2 (germline): WSHSY, SAAADI. This CDR3 comprises 18 residues. After removal of 8 bases from V and 5 bases from J, the junction contained 21 bases not matched to a gene. For the CDR3, the DNA is TGCGCCAGCGCTAGAGTGGTAGCGGGAGGTAGTATCCCAAACGAGCAGTACTTC. Its translation is CASARVVAGGSIPNEQYF.